The 25 T cell receptor beta chains listed next were all sequenced from one sample in a study of identical twins. TCRdb fed the 5' RACE reads into MiXCR, producing one record per CDR3 protein. The data show about 530,000 distinct CDR3 sequences, 20% to 25% seen once. The same sample was also used in a study of yellow fever vaccine responses in identical twins.

Sequenced sample: CD4+ T cells sorted from blood. These receptors originate from a woman in her late teens or twenties in good health.

This clonotype was counted only a few times. The chain employs TRBV4-1 and TRBJ2-1; 16 bases agree with TRBD2. The CDR3 sequence is 17 residues long. Per germline, CDR1 MGHRA and CDR2 YSYEKL. V shed 1 base, J shed 9 bases, and the junction held 6 bases outside the gene matches. The DNA of the CDR3 is TGCGCCAGCAGCCAAGGGGGACTAGCGGGGGGGATCGGTGAGCAGTTCTTC. It encodes CASSQGGLAGGIGEQFF.

Only a few counts were recorded for this clonotype. The chain employs TRBV7-2 and TRBJ2-2; D not resolved. The germline gives CDR1 SGHTA, CDR2 FQGNSA. The CDR3 has 16 amino acids. Trimming shortened V by 2 bases and J by 1 base, and 11 bases separated the two germline ends. CDR3 DNA sequence: TGTGCCAGCAGCTTATTGGGGTTAGGGAACACCGGGGAGCTGTTTTTT. Translation gives CASSLLGLGNTGELFF.

This clonotype has a handful of counts. In nucleotides, the CDR3 is TGTGCCAGCAGTCAACCCAGGGGCAACAATCAGCCCCAGCATTTT. Its translation: CASSQPRGNNQPQHF. This rearrangement joins TRBV2 to TRBJ1-5; D is perhaps TRBD1 (6 bases). The CDR3 loop spans 15 amino acids. The germline CDR1 and CDR2 sequences are SNHLY and FYNNEI. Trimming took off 5 bases at V and 3 bases at J, with 14 bases between the two ends.

This clonotype was found a few times. The rearrangement links TRBV7-9 to TRBJ2-1, with 8 bases matching TRBD2. Germline V CDR1 and CDR2: SEHNR, FQNEAQ (reference sequence). V dropped 5 bases and J dropped 5; count of bases not matched to a gene: 11. The CDR3 runs 16 residues. The CDR3 sequence: CASSHESGRRHNEQFF. The DNA of the CDR3 is TGTGCCAGCAGCCACGAGAGCGGGAGACGCCACAATGAGCAGTTCTTC.

This clonotype was counted only a few times. CDR3 sequence: CATSPSEVQTQYF. In DNA, the CDR3 is TGTGCCACCAGTCCGTCCGAAGTACAGACCCAGTACTTC. The genes are TRBV24-1 and TRBJ2-5; D gene ambiguous. Germline CDR1 and CDR2: KGHDR and SFDVKD. The CDR3 is made up of 13 amino acids. V lost 6 bases, J lost 6 bases, and 13 bases lay in between.

The gene calls are TRBV3-1 and TRBJ1-2; D call uncertain. CDR3 length equals 12 residues. The germline V gene encodes CDR1 LGHDT and CDR2 YNNKEL (reference sequence). V lost 3 bases, J lost 0 bases, and 2 bases lay in between. In DNA, the CDR3 is TGTGCCAGCAGCCAGACTAACTATGGCTACACCTTC. Translation: CASSQTNYGYTF.

This clonotype was seen only a few times. This CDR3 reads CASSLNNIQYF. The CDR3 DNA is TGTGCCAGCAGTTTAAATAACATTCAGTACTTC. The chain couples TRBV12-3 or TRBV12-4 to TRBJ2-4, with unresolved D. This CDR3 contains 11 residues. The V end was cut by 2 bases, the J end by 7 bases, with 3 bases between.

The chain couples TRBV29-1 to TRBJ2-2; D gene uncertain. This CDR3 region has 12 residues. V lost 2 bases and J 1 base, leaving 2 bases between the germline ends. CDR1 and CDR2 from the germline V gene are SQVTM and ANQGSEA. CDR3 sequence (DNA): TGCAGCGTTGAAATGAACACCGGGGAGCTGTTTTTT. It yields the protein CSVEMNTGELFF.

This clonotype turned up a few times. The gene calls are TRBV12-3 or TRBV12-4 and TRBJ2-3; tentatively, D is TRBD2 (6 bases). V shed 6 bases and J shed 3 bases, with 16 bases lying between them. CDR3 length: 15 residues. CDR3 in amino acids: CASSRPGLPTDTQYF. The CDR3 DNA follows: TGTGCCAGCAGCCGACCGGGACTTCCAACAGATACGCAGTATTTT.

This clonotype showed up just a few times. The chain recombines TRBV5-1 with TRBJ2-3, with 8 bases identical to TRBD2. The CDR3 runs 17 residues. Per the germline V gene, CDR1 is SGHRS and CDR2 is YFSETQ. V was clipped by 2 bases and J by 2 bases; unmatched bases: 10. This chain's CDR3 is CASSLGSGGPSTDTQYF. CDR3 sequence (DNA): TGCGCCAGCAGCTTAGGGAGCGGGGGCCCATCCACAGATACGCAGTATTTT.

In its sample, this clonotype was seen a few times. V gene TRBV28 combines with J gene TRBJ1-5; 10 nucleotides match TRBD1. CDR3 length: 15 residues. Germline CDR1 and CDR2: MDHEN and SYDVKM. The trim removed 3 bases at V and 5 bases at J, leaving 4 bases unmatched. DNA of the CDR3: TGTGCCAGCAGTTTCCAGGGACAGGGGTATCAGCCCCAGCATTTT. Protein product: CASSFQGQGYQPQHF. The full variable domain, with the rest looked up from reference TRBV28 and TRBJ1-5, is DVKVTQSSRYLVKRTGEKVFLECVQDMDHENMFWYRQDPGLGLRLIYFSYDVKMKEKGDIPEGYSVSREKKERFSLILESASTNQTSMYLCASSFQGQGYQPQHFGDGTRLSIL.

V and J are TRBV5-1 and TRBJ2-4; 8 nucleotides line up with TRBD1. The germline V gene encodes CDR1 SGHRS and CDR2 YFSETQ. CDR3 length: 14 residues. The V and J ends lost 4 bases and 7 bases, in that order; junction bases with no gene match: 7. CDR3 DNA: TGCGCCAGCAGCCAGCAAGGACAGGGCAACATTCAGTACTTC. Protein: CASSQQGQGNIQYF.

This clonotype showed up just a few times. V and J are TRBV5-1 and TRBJ1-4; unclear D gene. CDR3 length: 17 amino acids. In germline, CDR1 is SGHRS, CDR2 YFSETQ. The V end lost 4 bases, the J end lost 4 bases, and 20 bases lay between the germline ends. CDR3 nucleotide sequence: TGCGCCAGCAGCCCGGCTGGTGTAAGGTTGGGTAATGAAAAACTGTTTTTT. Translation gives CASSPAGVRLGNEKLFF.

A few counts support this clonotype. V and J are TRBV12-3 or TRBV12-4 and TRBJ2-2; D call uncertain. The CDR3 has 11 residues. The V and J ends lost 4 bases and 15 bases respectively, with 12 bases between them. In DNA, the CDR3 is TGTGCCAGCAGTTCTGTGGGTCTGATGTTTTTT. Encoded protein: CASSSVGLMFF.

This clonotype was found a few times. This sequence joins TRBV3-1 and TRBJ2-5; TRBD2 agrees at 8 bases. CDR3 length: 15 residues. Germline V lookup: CDR1 LGHDT, CDR2 YNNKEL (reference sequence). The junction had 7 bases not matched to a gene; V was cut back by 2 bases and J by 5 bases. CDR3 sequence (DNA): TGTGCCAGCAGCCAACGGTCGGGAGGGCGGGAGACCCAGTACTTC. Its protein product is CASSQRSGGRETQYF.

This clonotype came up many times. The genes are TRBV12-3 or TRBV12-4 and TRBJ2-1; 8 bases are shared with TRBD1. The CDR3 is made up of 15 amino acids. V lost 5 bases to trimming and J lost 5 bases; unmatched junction nucleotides: 8. CDR3 DNA sequence: TGTGCCAGCAGTCTCACCGGGACAGGTCACAATGAGCAGTTCTTC. Residues: CASSLTGTGHNEQFF.

This clonotype has ten or more counts. The chain is built from TRBV9 and TRBJ2-2; 14 nucleotides match TRBD2. The J segment lost 6 bases and the V segment lost 4 bases, leaving 5 bases of the junction unmatched. Per the germline V gene, CDR1 is SGDLS and CDR2 is YYNGEE. This CDR3 is built from 16 residues. The CDR3, as DNA: TGTGCCAGCAGCCCAAGACTAGCGGGGGGGCCCGGGGAGCTGTTTTTT. This sequence encodes CASSPRLAGGPGELFF.

The chain couples TRBV20-1 to TRBJ2-5; D perhaps matches TRBD2 (5 bases). Per germline, CDR1 DFQATT and CDR2 SNEGSKA (reference sequence). The V end lost 6 bases, the J end lost 3 bases, and 14 bases lay between the germline ends. The CDR3 contains 13 residues. The CDR3 DNA reads TGCAGTGCCCCGAGAGGACTGAAAGAGACCCAGTACTTC. Translating it yields CSAPRGLKETQYF.

This chain uses TRBV7-9 with TRBJ2-7; D uncertain. Trimming shortened V by 0 bases and J by 0 bases, and 9 bases separated the two germline ends. CDR1 is SEHNR, CDR2 FQNEAQ, per germline (reference sequence). The CDR3 has 15 residues. The CDR3 protein is CASSLAATPSYEQYF. In DNA form, the CDR3 reads TGTGCCAGCAGCTTAGCGGCCACCCCCTCCTACGAGCAGTACTTC.

The sample holds a few counts of this clonotype. The junction differs from germline at one of its ends, possibly a read error. The V call is TRBV11-2, the J call TRBJ1-1; D is perhaps TRBD1 (5 bases). In germline, CDR1 is SGHAT, CDR2 FQNNGV. The CDR3 extends over 18 amino acids. In DNA, the CDR3 is TGTGCCAGCAGATTAGAGGAGGGGTTAATGCCCTTGAACACTGAAGCTTTCTTT. Its translation: CASRLEEGLMPLNTEAFF.

V and J are TRBV5-1 and TRBJ2-2; D remains unclear. V dropped 4 bases and J dropped 0 bases, with 10 bases sitting between them. Germline V lookup: CDR1 SGHRS, CDR2 YFSETQ. CDR3 length: 15 residues. The CDR3 sequence is CASSQDGTNTGELFF. The CDR3, as DNA: TGCGCCAGCAGCCAAGACGGAACGAACACCGGGGAGCTGTTTTTT.

This clonotype was observed once. The CDR3 loop is CASSYRGLASGEQFF. For the CDR3, the DNA is TGTGCCAGCAGTTATAGAGGACTAGCGAGCGGTGAGCAGTTCTTC. The V and J genes are TRBV6-2 or TRBV6-3 and TRBJ2-1; the match to TRBD2 covers 9 bases. Germline assignment: CDR1 MNHEY and CDR2 SVGEGT. CDR3 size: 15 residues. The V and J ends lost 3 bases and 9 bases, in that order; junction bases with no gene match: 9.

J is TRBJ2-4 and V is TRBV6-2 or TRBV6-3; D could derive from TRBD1 or TRBD2 (6 bases each). The V end was cut by 6 bases, the J end by 5 bases, with 14 bases between. CDR3 length: 14 residues. Per the germline V gene, CDR1 is MNHEY and CDR2 is SVGEGT. CDR3 nucleotide sequence: TGTGCCAGCAGACGAGGACAGCGGGAAAACATTCAGTACTTC. This codes for CASRRGQRENIQYF.

The CDR3 reads CATSETTGSGANVLTF. CDR3 coding DNA: TGTGCCACCAGTGAGACGACAGGGTCTGGGGCCAACGTCCTGACTTTC. V is TRBV24-1 and J is TRBJ2-6; TRBD1 matches 7 bases. This CDR3 has 16 residues. V lost 4 bases to trimming and J lost 1 base; unmatched junction nucleotides: 3. Per germline, CDR1 KGHDR and CDR2 SFDVKD.

This clonotype was counted only a few times. The rearrangement uses TRBV9 and TRBJ2-1, with TRBD2 matching 14 bases. There are 17 residues in the CDR3. Germline V lookup: CDR1 SGDLS, CDR2 YYNGEE. Trimming took 3 bases from V and 6 from J; bases not matched to a gene: 8. In nucleotides, the CDR3 is TGTGCCAGCAGCGCGATCGGGACTAGCGGGAGAATCAATGAGCAGTTCTTC. It translates to CASSAIGTSGRINEQFF.